This passage covers 14 T cell receptor beta chains from one sample sequenced in a study of cytomegalovirus exposure and HLA in healthy donors. The PCR ran on 60 Vbeta and 13 Jbeta primers. Clones were sequenced by immunoSEQ multiplex PCR, and TCRdb holds only the in-frame ones, with some missing. The table has roughly 180,000 clones, almost 85% seen once. The sample comprised PBMCs. All receptors derive from a man aged 25-40 years in good health and CMV-seronegative.

The J gene is TRBJ2-7, the V gene TRBV5-4; tentatively, D is TRBD1 (5 bases). The CDR3 has 14 amino acids. Germline V gives CDR1 SGHNT, CDR2 YYREEE (reference sequence). The V end was cut by 0 bases, the J end by 1 base, with 8 bases between. In DNA form, the CDR3 reads TGTGCCAGCAGCTTGGGGGGCCAATCCTACGAGCAGTACTTC. Protein sequence: CASSLGGQSYEQYF.

The chain carries TRBV6-5 and TRBJ2-7, with 10 nucleotides matching TRBD2. Trimming cost V 10 bases and J 4 bases; bases outside gene matches: 13. There are 15 residues in the CDR3. CDR1 is MNHEY, CDR2 SVGAGI, per germline. The CDR3 sequence: CATRTELAGPYEQYF. The DNA for the CDR3 is TGTGCCACCCGAACCGAACTAGCGGGGCCTTACGAGCAGTACTTC.

The rearrangement joins TRBV5-1 to TRBJ1-2, with D perhaps matching TRBD1 (5 bases). Germline V CDR1 and CDR2: SGHRS, YFSETQ. CDR3 length equals 13 residues. With 7 bases removed from V and 3 bases from J, the gap between germline ends came to 13 bases. The CDR3 DNA sequence: TGCGCCAGCCGGGGGGGGATCGACTATGGCTACACCTTC. It encodes CASRGGIDYGYTF.

This chain joins TRBV11-3 and TRBJ2-3, with 7 bases aligning to TRBD1. The CDR3 sequence is 19 residues long. With 5 bases clipped from V and 2 bases from J, the junction kept 19 bases outside the gene matches. Germline V lookup: CDR1 SGHNT, CDR2 YENEEA. The chain's CDR3 is CASSQRGGRGPISTDTQYF. The CDR3 nucleotides read TGTGCCAGCAGCCAGAGAGGGGGCAGAGGGCCGATTTCCACAGATACGCAGTATTTT.

The chain uses TRBV13 and TRBJ2-1, with 11 bases identical to TRBD2. V lost 5 bases and J lost 4; bases outside the gene matches: 7. Germline V lookup: CDR1 PRHDT, CDR2 FYEKMQ (reference sequence). The CDR3 is made up of 16 amino acids. Here the CDR3 reads CASSPPGLAVYNEQFF. CDR3 nucleotides: TGTGCCAGCAGCCCACCGGGACTAGCGGTTTACAATGAGCAGTTCTTC.

The chain is built from TRBV9 and TRBJ2-7; 7 nucleotides align to TRBD1. After removal of 0 bases from V and 1 base from J, the junction contained 13 bases not matched to a gene. The CDR3 loop spans 18 amino acids. Germline assignment: CDR1 SGDLS and CDR2 YYNGEE. In DNA form, the CDR3 reads TGTGCCAGCAGCGTAGGGGTTGTTGGGACAGAGGTGTCCTACGAGCAGTACTTC. It codes for CASSVGVVGTEVSYEQYF.

V and J are TRBV27 and TRBJ2-7, with 7 bases fitting TRBD1. In germline, CDR1 is MNHEY, CDR2 SMNVEV (reference sequence). V lost 2 bases to trimming and J lost 5 bases; unmatched junction nucleotides: 6. The CDR3 sequence is 14 residues long. The CDR3, as DNA: TGTGCCAGCAGTTTAGCGGCCGACAGGGACGAGCAGTACTTC. It specifies CASSLAADRDEQYF.

V and J are TRBV5-1 and TRBJ2-1; no reliable D call. Germline V gene data show CDR1 as SGHRS and CDR2 as YFSETQ. V lost 4 bases and J lost 0, with 11 bases in between. The CDR3 is 15 residues long. CDR3: CASSGPYFSYNEQFF. The DNA for the CDR3 is TGCGCCAGCAGCGGCCCATATTTCTCCTACAATGAGCAGTTCTTC.

This chain uses TRBV11-2 with TRBJ2-7; maybe TRBD1 (6 bases). This CDR3 has 15 residues. Trimming stripped 1 base from V and 1 base from J, with 11 bases between. The germline V gene encodes CDR1 SGHAT and CDR2 FQNNGV. In nucleotides, the CDR3 is TGTGCCAGCAGCTTAGCGGCAGGGGAGTCCTACGAGCAGTACTTC. The encoded protein is CASSLAAGESYEQYF.

The DNA for the CDR3 is TGTGCCAGCAGCCAAGAGGGCACAGGGGGCGCTGGGTCACCCCTCCACTTT. Translated: CASSQEGTGGAGSPLHF. The V and J genes are TRBV4-2 and TRBJ1-6; the match to TRBD1 covers 9 bases. The CDR3 runs to 17 residues. V dropped 0 bases and J dropped 10; count of bases not matched to a gene: 10. Germline CDR1 and CDR2: LGHNA and YNFKEQ.

This clone occurred a few times. This chain connects TRBV5-6 to TRBJ2-5, with TRBD1 matching 11 bases. This CDR3 comprises 16 residues. After removal of 0 bases from V and 5 bases from J, the junction contained 6 bases not matched to a gene. In germline, CDR1 is SGHDT, CDR2 YYEEEE. The CDR3 region is CASSLGKGQGGETQYF. CDR3 nucleotide sequence: TGTGCCAGCAGCTTGGGAAAGGGACAGGGGGGGGAGACCCAGTACTTC.

In DNA form, the CDR3 reads TGTGCCAGCAGCCCAACTAGCGGGAGTTTCTACGAGCAGTACTTC. It is translated as CASSPTSGSFYEQYF. The rearrangement links TRBV7-3 to TRBJ2-7, with 11 bases lining up with TRBD2. The V gene end was trimmed by 5 bases and the J gene end by 3 bases; junction bases not matched to a gene: 6. Looked up from germline, CDR1 is SGHTA and CDR2 is FQGTGA. The length of the CDR3 is 15 residues.

This clone has a single count. The sample carries other DNA sequences with the same CDR3. This rearrangement joins TRBV5-1 to TRBJ2-1; the match to TRBD1 covers 8 bases. The V segment lost 0 bases and the J segment 4 bases; nucleotides outside the gene matches: 6. Germline V gene data show CDR1 as SGHRS and CDR2 as YFSETQ. This CDR3 comprises 16 residues. CDR3 nucleotide sequence: TGCGCCAGCAGCTTGGGGGCAGGGGGCCTTTACAATGAGCAGTTCTTC. Its protein product is CASSLGAGGLYNEQFF.

The rearrangement links TRBV11-3 to TRBJ2-7; 9 bases line up with TRBD2. J gave up 6 bases and V 8 bases, and 11 bases lay outside the gene matches. Germline V gives CDR1 SGHNT, CDR2 YENEEA. The CDR3 covers 14 residues. The CDR3 is CASGGSSGTGEQYF. DNA of the CDR3: TGTGCCAGCGGAGGTTCTAGCGGGACGGGCGAGCAGTACTTC. The full variable domain, with the rest looked up from reference TRBV11-3 and TRBJ2-7, is EAGVVQSPRYKIIEKKQPVAFWCNPISGHNTLYWYLQNLGQGPELLIRYENEEAVDDSQLPKDRFSAERLKGVDSTLKIQPAELGDSAVYLCASGGSSGTGEQYFGPGTRLTVT.